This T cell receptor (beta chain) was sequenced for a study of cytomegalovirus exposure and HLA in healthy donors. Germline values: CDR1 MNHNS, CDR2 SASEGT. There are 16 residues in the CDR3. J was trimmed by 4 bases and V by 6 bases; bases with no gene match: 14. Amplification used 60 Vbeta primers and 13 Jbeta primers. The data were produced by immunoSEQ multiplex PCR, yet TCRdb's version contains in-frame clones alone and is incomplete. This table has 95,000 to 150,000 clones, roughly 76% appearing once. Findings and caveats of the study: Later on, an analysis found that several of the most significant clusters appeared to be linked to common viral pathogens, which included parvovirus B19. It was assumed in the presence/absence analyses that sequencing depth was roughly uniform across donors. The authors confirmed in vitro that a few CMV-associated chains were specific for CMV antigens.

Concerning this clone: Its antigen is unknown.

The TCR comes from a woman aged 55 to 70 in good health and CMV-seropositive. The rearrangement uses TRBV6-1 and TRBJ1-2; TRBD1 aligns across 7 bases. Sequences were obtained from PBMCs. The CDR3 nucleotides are TGTGCCAGCAGGGAAACCGGGACAGCGACCTTCTATGGCTACACCTTC. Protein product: CASRETGTATFYGYTF.